Included here is one T cell receptor (beta chain) sequence, with context. Per the authors' pipeline: Counts of nucleated cells, estimated from reference gene primer amplification, were obtained. Data came from immunoSEQ multiplex PCR; TCRdb stores just in-frame clones and leaves some out. Clonal size and the V and J genes are those of that table, whereas D and trimming came from the DNA. The data contain 200,000 to 250,000 clones, 75% to 85% of them singletons. Seattle cases were enrolled at active infection and followed longitudinally. This sample was included in a study of blood T cell repertoires in COVID-19. Study context: COVID-19 samples collected from the United States, Italy and Spain covered acute and convalescent phases. In each case, the material was cDNA or gDNA derived from T cells, B-cell-depleted T cells, or PBMCs.

Germline-derived CDR1 and CDR2 are SGHTA and FQGTGA. The CDR3 is 13 amino acids. The ends were cut back, 3 bases at V and 6 bases at J, with 12 bases in the middle. This receptor was identified in a woman of 80 years or more with COVID-19, enrolled during active disease. This chain joins TRBV7-3 and TRBJ2-7; no clear D. Source material: peripheral blood. The CDR3 is CASSFNWFFEQYF. As DNA, the CDR3 is TGTGCCAGCAGCTTTAACTGGTTTTTCGAGCAGTACTTC.